The 19 T cell receptor beta chains reported below all come from one sample, sequenced in a study of T cell responses to AZD1222 COVID-19 vaccine. The repertoire was sequenced with immunoSEQ multiplex PCR; TCRdb's copy has only in-frame clones and lacks some. The table lists under 140,000 clones, 88% of them singletons, with about 1.6% in the top ten. Sequences were derived from peripheral blood, sampled on day 0 of AZD1222 vaccination. The receptors come from an adult in good health.

This chain joins TRBV16 and TRBJ1-2; D not certain. Germline CDR1 KGHSY, CDR2 FQNENV. Trimming cost V 0 bases and J 2 bases, with 13 bases left between them. This CDR3 is 16 amino acids long. CDR3 residues: CASSQSYERPNYGYTF. CDR3 DNA sequence: TGTGCCAGCAGCCAATCTTACGAACGTCCGAACTATGGCTACACCTTC.

This clone has just a few counts. V usage is TRBV11-3 and J usage is TRBJ2-4, with TRBD2 as a possible D gene (6 bases). CDR3 size: 15 residues. The germline CDR1 and CDR2 sequences are SGHNT and YENEEA. V dropped 4 bases and J dropped 7 bases, with 17 bases sitting between them. The DNA for the CDR3 is TGTGCCAGCAGCTCCTCCGGGGGTCCGGGGAACATTCAGTACTTC. As protein: CASSSSGGPGNIQYF.

This clone appeared a single time. The genes are TRBV3-1 (or the pseudogene TRBV3-2) and TRBJ1-1; D unclear. Trimming left V 3 bases short and J 5 bases short, with 13 bases between. The CDR3 is 14 residues long. Germline V gives CDR1 LGHDT, CDR2 YNNKEL (reference sequence). CDR3: CASSQTEGTTEAFF. The CDR3, as DNA: TGTGCCAGCAGCCAGACGGAGGGAACGACTGAAGCTTTCTTT.

The CDR3 here is CATSFRGQFNQPQHF. The DNA of the CDR3 is TGTGCCACCAGCTTTCGGGGACAGTTCAATCAGCCCCAGCATTTT. The chain couples TRBV15 to TRBJ1-5; 7 bases are shared with TRBD1. This CDR3 is 15 amino acids long. Germline V gene lookup returns CDR1 LNHNV and CDR2 YYDKDF (reference sequence). J lost 3 bases, V lost 5 bases, and 7 bases had no gene match.

This clone showed up just a few times. The V and J genes are TRBV5-1 and TRBJ1-1; D is ambiguous. V lost 4 bases and J 1 base, leaving 11 bases between the germline ends. This CDR3 has 14 amino acids. Per the germline V gene, CDR1 is SGHRS and CDR2 is YFSETQ. The CDR3 loop reads CASSPGWGNTEAFF. The CDR3 DNA is TGCGCCAGCAGCCCTGGATGGGGGAACACTGAAGCTTTCTTT.

The chain couples TRBV6-1 to TRBJ2-5; 10 nucleotides align to TRBD2. The junction had 7 bases not matched to a gene; V was cut back by 1 base and J by 5 bases. The germline V gene has CDR1 MNHNS and CDR2 SASEGT. The CDR3 contains 16 residues. The CDR3 spells CASSEGASGSIETQYF. Written as DNA, the CDR3 is TGTGCCAGCAGTGAAGGGGCTAGCGGGAGTATTGAGACCCAGTACTTC.

This clone has just a few counts. V is TRBV11-2 and J is TRBJ1-4; D might be TRBD1 (5 bases). The CDR3 loop spans 15 amino acids. The ends were cut back, 5 bases at V and 7 bases at J, with 17 bases in the middle. Germline loops: CDR1 SGHAT, CDR2 FQNNGV. This CDR3 is CASSQFQGGIEKLFF. The CDR3 nucleotides read TGTGCCAGCAGCCAATTTCAGGGCGGGATTGAAAAACTGTTTTTT. The whole variable domain, filled in from reference TRBV11-2 and TRBJ1-4, reads EAGVAQSPRYKIIEKRQSVAFWCNPISGHATLYWYQQILGQGPKLLIQFQNNGVVDDSQLPKDRFSAERLKGVDSTLKIQPAKLEDSAVYLCASSQFQGGIEKLFFGSGTQLSVL.

CDR3 in DNA: TGTGCCAGCAGTGAACGGGGGCCGGGTAAAAAAAACATTCAGTACTTC. Its translation: CASSERGPGKKNIQYF. The chain carries TRBV6-1 and TRBJ2-4; the D gene could be TRBD1 or TRBD2 (6 bases each). Germline CDR1 MNHNS, CDR2 SASEGT. Trimming removed 2 bases at V and 4 bases at J, with 15 bases between. The CDR3 length is 16 residues.

J is TRBJ1-1 and V is TRBV27; D unresolved. The CDR3 extends over 15 amino acids. Looked up from germline, CDR1 is MNHEY and CDR2 is SMNVEV (reference sequence). V gave up 1 base and J gave up 5 bases, with 14 bases separating them. CDR3 sequence reads: CASSLWPSLGTEAFF. The CDR3 DNA follows: TGTGCCAGCAGTTTATGGCCTTCCCTGGGAACTGAAGCTTTCTTT.

V gene TRBV6-5 combines with J gene TRBJ2-7; 9 bases line up with TRBD2. The CDR3 length is 13 residues. The V and J ends lost 10 bases and 3 bases, in that order; junction bases with no gene match: 7. CDR1 is MNHEY, CDR2 SVGAGI, per germline. CDR3 loop: CATVGLAIYEQYF. The CDR3 DNA is TGTGCCACTGTAGGACTAGCGATCTACGAGCAGTACTTC.

This chain links TRBV11-2 with TRBJ2-7; 7 bases fit TRBD2. Germline V lookup: CDR1 SGHAT, CDR2 FQNNGV. With V trimmed by 5 bases and J by 4 bases, 8 bases remained unmatched. The CDR3 sequence is 14 residues long. The CDR3 reads CASSQSSGTYEQYF. Written as DNA, the CDR3 is TGTGCCAGCAGCCAATCCAGCGGGACTTACGAGCAGTACTTC.

This chain connects TRBV9 to TRBJ2-5; D gene uncertain. The CDR3 length is 13 residues. V lost 1 base, J lost 4 bases, and 8 bases lay in between. Germline V gene sequence: CDR1 SGDLS, CDR2 YYNGEE. The chain's CDR3 is CASSVRLGETQYF. The CDR3 DNA reads TGTGCCAGCAGCGTAAGACTCGGAGAGACCCAGTACTTC.

This chain links TRBV5-1 with TRBJ1-1; TRBD1 might be the D (5 bases). V lost 4 bases to trimming and J lost 6 bases, with 19 bases between them. CDR1 is SGHRS, CDR2 YFSETQ, per germline. The CDR3 has 15 amino acids. Written as DNA, the CDR3 is TGCGCCAGCAGCCCCACCGGGGGAGGGATCGCTGAAGCTTTCTTT. Translated: CASSPTGGGIAEAFF.

V is TRBV3-1 (or the pseudogene TRBV3-2) and J is TRBJ2-3; D may be TRBD2 (5 bases). Germline V gene lookup returns CDR1 LGHDT and CDR2 YNNKEL (reference sequence). Trimming removed 3 bases from V and 1 base from J, with 11 bases in between. The CDR3 is 15 amino acids. CDR3: CASSQGAARTDTQYF. CDR3 bases: TGTGCCAGCAGCCAGGGAGCTGCCCGCACAGATACGCAGTATTTT.

This chain uses TRBV15 with TRBJ1-2; 7 bases align to TRBD1. Looked up from germline, CDR1 is LNHNV and CDR2 is YYDKDF (reference sequence). The CDR3 has 14 residues. With V trimmed by 2 bases and J by 0 bases, 0 bases remained unmatched. CDR3: CATSRQGANYGYTF. CDR3 sequence (DNA): TGTGCCACCAGCAGACAGGGGGCTAACTATGGCTACACCTTC.

This clone has only one observation. The DNA for the CDR3 is TGTGCCAGCAGTTACCTTGCGGAGCAGTACTTC. It translates to CASSYLAEQYF. The rearrangement joins TRBV6-5 to TRBJ2-7; the D is unclear. The CDR3 is made up of 11 amino acids. V lost 2 bases and J 7 bases, leaving 6 bases between the germline ends. Germline V CDR1 and CDR2: MNHEY, SVGAGI.

The chain joins TRBV30 to TRBJ2-2; the D call may be TRBD1 or TRBD2 (5 bases each). Germline CDR1 is GTSNPN and CDR2 is SVGIG (reference sequence). V lost 5 bases, J lost 4 bases, and 14 bases lay in between. This CDR3 region has 14 residues. The CDR3 nucleotides are TGTGCCTGGTCCGGGGCTCCCATCACCGGGGAGCTGTTTTTT. Its translation is CAWSGAPITGELFF.

In its sample, this clone was seen once. The gene calls are TRBV5-4 and TRBJ2-5; 9 nucleotides line up with TRBD2. V shed 3 bases, J shed 1 base, and the junction held 7 bases outside the gene matches. This CDR3 region has 16 residues. In germline, CDR1 is SGHNT, CDR2 YYREEE (reference sequence). CDR3 residues: CASSSGAAGGQETQYF. DNA of the CDR3: TGTGCCAGCAGCTCGGGTGCAGCGGGAGGCCAAGAGACCCAGTACTTC.

The V gene is TRBV7-2, the J gene TRBJ1-1, with D maybe TRBD1 (5 bases). V was clipped by 4 bases and J by 4 bases, with 13 bases between them. The CDR3 consists of 14 residues. Germline CDR1 is SGHTA and CDR2 is FQGNSA. The CDR3 DNA follows: TGTGCCAGCAGCTCGGGGTGGGGGAGCACTGAAGCTTTCTTT. Its protein is CASSSGWGSTEAFF.